The rows below give T cell receptor beta chains drawn from one sample of a study of T cell responses to AZD1222 COVID-19 vaccine. Here immunoSEQ multiplex PCR was the method, and the copy in TCRdb shows in-frame clones only, minus some. This sample carries about 130,000 clones, about 86% of them seen once, and the ten largest clones take roughly an eighth. Material: peripheral blood, obtained on day 0 of AZD1222 vaccination. The receptors shown here come from an adult in good health. The CDR3 runs from the conserved cysteine through the conserved F or W.

TRBJ2-3 TRBV19 CASSLTPGLAGLTDTQYF
TRBJ2-7 TRBV7-9 CASTRTASSYEQYF
TRBJ2-4 TRBV27 CASSGGAVGIQYF
TRBJ1-1 TRBV5-1 CASSVGTGLTEAFF
TRBJ1-6 TRBV7-9 CASNLGDSPLHF
TRBJ1-6 TRBV28 CATQGPYSPLHF
TRBJ1-5 TRBV6-2/TRBV6-3 CASSYLDVLSNQPQHF
TRBJ2-3 TRBV27 CASSSGPFTDTQYF
TRBJ2-2 TRBV28 CASSTPSSLTGELFF
TRBJ1-1 TRBV7-2 CASSLQSRATEAFF
TRBJ2-7 TRBV11-3 CASSPGTARTYEQYF
TRBJ1-1 TRBV6-5 CASSKGPMNTEAFF